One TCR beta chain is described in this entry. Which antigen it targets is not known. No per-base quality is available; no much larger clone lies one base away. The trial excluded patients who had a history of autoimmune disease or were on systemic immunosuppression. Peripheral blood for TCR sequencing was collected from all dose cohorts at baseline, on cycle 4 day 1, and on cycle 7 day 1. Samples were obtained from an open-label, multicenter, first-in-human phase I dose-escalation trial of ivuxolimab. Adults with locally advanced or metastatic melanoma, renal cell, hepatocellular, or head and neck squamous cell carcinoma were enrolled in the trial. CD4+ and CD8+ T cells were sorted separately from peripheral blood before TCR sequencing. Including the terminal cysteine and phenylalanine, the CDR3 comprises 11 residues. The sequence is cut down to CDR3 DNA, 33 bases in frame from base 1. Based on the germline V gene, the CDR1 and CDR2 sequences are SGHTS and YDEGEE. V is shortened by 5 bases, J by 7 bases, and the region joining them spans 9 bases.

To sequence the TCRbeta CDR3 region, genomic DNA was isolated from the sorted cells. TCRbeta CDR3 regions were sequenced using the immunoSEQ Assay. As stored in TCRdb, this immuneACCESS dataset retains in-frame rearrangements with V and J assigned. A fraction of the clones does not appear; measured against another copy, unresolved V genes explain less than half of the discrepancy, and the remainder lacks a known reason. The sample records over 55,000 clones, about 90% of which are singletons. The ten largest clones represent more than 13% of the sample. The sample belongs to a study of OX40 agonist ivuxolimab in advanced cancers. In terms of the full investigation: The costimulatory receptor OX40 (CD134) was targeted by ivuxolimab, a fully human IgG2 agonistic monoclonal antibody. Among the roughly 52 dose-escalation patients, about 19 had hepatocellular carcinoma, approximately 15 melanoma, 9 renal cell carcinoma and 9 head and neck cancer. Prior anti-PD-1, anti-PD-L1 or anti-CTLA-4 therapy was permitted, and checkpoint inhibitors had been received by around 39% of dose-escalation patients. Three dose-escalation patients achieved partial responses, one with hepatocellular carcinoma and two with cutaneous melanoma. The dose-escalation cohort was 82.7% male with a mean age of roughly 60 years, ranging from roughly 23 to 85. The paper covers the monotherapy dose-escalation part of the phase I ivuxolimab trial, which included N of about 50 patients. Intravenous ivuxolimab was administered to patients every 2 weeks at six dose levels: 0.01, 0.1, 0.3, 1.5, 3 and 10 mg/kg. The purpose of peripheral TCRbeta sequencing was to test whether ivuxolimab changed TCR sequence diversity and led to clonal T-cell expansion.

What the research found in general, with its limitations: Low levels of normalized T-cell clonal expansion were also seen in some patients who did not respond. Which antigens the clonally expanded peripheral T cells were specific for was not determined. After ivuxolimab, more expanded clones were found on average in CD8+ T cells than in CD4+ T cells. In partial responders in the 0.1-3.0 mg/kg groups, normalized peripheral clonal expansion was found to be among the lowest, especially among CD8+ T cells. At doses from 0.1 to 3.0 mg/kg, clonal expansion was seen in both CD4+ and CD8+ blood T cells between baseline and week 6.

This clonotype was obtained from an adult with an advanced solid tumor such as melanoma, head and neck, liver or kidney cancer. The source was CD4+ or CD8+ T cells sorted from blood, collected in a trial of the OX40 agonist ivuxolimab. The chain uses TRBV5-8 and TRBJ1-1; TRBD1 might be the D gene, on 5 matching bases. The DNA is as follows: TGTGCCAGCAGTCGAAGGGGTGAAGCTTTCTTT. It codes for CASSRRGEAFF.